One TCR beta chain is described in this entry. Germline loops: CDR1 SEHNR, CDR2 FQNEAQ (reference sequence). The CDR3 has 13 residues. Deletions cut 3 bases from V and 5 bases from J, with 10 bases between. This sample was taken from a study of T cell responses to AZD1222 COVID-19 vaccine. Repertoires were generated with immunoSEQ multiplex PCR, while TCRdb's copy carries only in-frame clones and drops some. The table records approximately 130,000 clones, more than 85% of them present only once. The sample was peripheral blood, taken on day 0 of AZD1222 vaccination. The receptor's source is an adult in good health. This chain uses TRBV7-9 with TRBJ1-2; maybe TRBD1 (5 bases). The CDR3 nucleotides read TGTGCCAGCAGCTTTCCGACAGAGTATGGCTACACCTTC. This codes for CASSFPTEYGYTF.